These T cell receptor beta chains were read from a single sample in a study of cytomegalovirus exposure and HLA in healthy donors. TCRdb's copy holds only in-frame clones and misses some; the assay was immunoSEQ multiplex PCR. Counted here are approximately 150,000 clones, more than 75% occurring once; the ten biggest clones make up over 13%. Sequenced: PBMCs. These TCRs come from a middle-aged woman in good health and CMV-seronegative. CDR3s include the opening cysteine and the closing phenylalanine or tryptophan. D genes are given only for firm matches. Clone sizes are given selectively: once, few, many, or a class where the clone is expanded.

J: TRBJ2-7
D: TRBD2
V: TRBV4-1
size: .
DNA: TGCGCCAGCAGCCAGACTAGCGGGAGAGTGGAGCCCTACGAGCAGTACTTC
CDR3: CASSQTSGRVEPYEQYF

J: TRBJ2-5
D: TRBD2
V: TRBV27
size: .
DNA: TGTGCCAGCACCCTTAGCGGGGCTAATCAAGAGACCCAGTACTTC
CDR3: CASTLSGANQETQYF

J: TRBJ1-2
D: TRBD1
V: TRBV28
size: .
DNA: TGTGCCAGCAGTTACCCACGGACAGGGGGCAGTGGCTACACCTTC
CDR3: CASSYPRTGGSGYTF

J: TRBJ2-3
D: .
V: TRBV29-1
size: .
DNA: TGCAGCGTTGAACCCCCGGGAAGGGTGACAGATACGCAGTATTTT
CDR3: CSVEPPGRVTDTQYF

J: TRBJ2-3
D: .
V: TRBV29-1
size: .
DNA: TGCAGCGCCGGGCAGGGGACGGATACGCAGTATTTT
CDR3: CSAGQGTDTQYF

J: TRBJ2-2
D: .
V: TRBV18
size: .
DNA: TGTGCCAGCTCACCGTACAGTGCTAACACCGGGGAGCTGTTTTTT
CDR3: CASSPYSANTGELFF

J: TRBJ2-1
D: TRBD2
V: TRBV11-3
size: .
DNA: TGTGCCAGCAGCTTTCTAGCGGGGGGCCCCCCTGGGAATGAGCAGTTCTTC
CDR3: CASSFLAGGPPGNEQFF

J: TRBJ2-1
D: TRBD2
V: TRBV19
size: .
DNA: TGTGCCAGTAGTGGGACCGGGACTAGCGGGAGCTCCTACAATGAGCAGTTCTTC
CDR3: CASSGTGTSGSSYNEQFF

J: TRBJ2-2
D: .
V: TRBV19
size: .
DNA: TGTGCCAGTAGTATCTGGGGTCGCGGGTTACCCGGGGAGCTGTTTTTT
CDR3: CASSIWGRGLPGELFF

J: TRBJ2-5
D: .
V: TRBV4-1
size: .
DNA: TGCGCCAGCAGTCAAAGACTGGCTACCGGGGAGACCCAGTACTTC
CDR3: CASSQRLATGETQYF

J: TRBJ2-7
D: .
V: TRBV27
size: few
DNA: TGTGCCAGCAGCTACCGACAGGTACGAGTCTACGAGCAGTACTTC
CDR3: CASSYRQVRVYEQYF

J: TRBJ2-3
D: .
V: TRBV5-4
size: .
DNA: TGTGCCAGCAGCCAGACTAGCACAGATACGCAGTATTTT
CDR3: CASSQTSTDTQYF

J: TRBJ2-7
D: TRBD2
V: TRBV5-6
size: .
DNA: TGTGCCAGCAGCCATTCGGGGGGGTTCTACGAGCAGTACTTC
CDR3: CASSHSGGFYEQYF

J: TRBJ1-4
D: TRBD1
V: TRBV29-1
size: few
DNA: TGCAGCGTCCTAGGACAGGGTAATGAAAAACTGTTTTTT
CDR3: CSVLGQGNEKLFF

J: TRBJ2-1
D: TRBD2
V: TRBV7-9
size: .
DNA: TGTGCCAGCAGCTTTTCTAGCGGGAGCACGTATGAGCAGTTCTTC
CDR3: CASSFSSGSTYEQFF

J: TRBJ2-7
D: .
V: TRBV11-2
size: .
DNA: TGTGCCAGCAGCTTACGCCTAAGTGGACAGATCTCCTACGAGCAGTACTTC
CDR3: CASSLRLSGQISYEQYF

J: TRBJ2-2
D: .
V: TRBV4-3
size: .
DNA: TGCGCCGGCAGCCGAGGAGTGGGAAGCGGGAACACCGGGGAGCTGTTTTTT
CDR3: CAGSRGVGSGNTGELFF

J: TRBJ2-7
D: .
V: TRBV6-1
size: many
DNA: TGTGCCAGCAGACAACAGGGTCGCAAGCAGTACTTC
CDR3: CASRQQGRKQYF

J: TRBJ2-7
D: .
V: TRBV27
size: .
DNA: TGTGCGTCGCAGCAAGGAGGGCTCCGGGACGAGCAGTACTTC
CDR3: CASQQGGLRDEQYF

J: TRBJ2-5
D: .
V: TRBV5-4
size: .
DNA: TGTGCCAGCAGCCTCGTGGCTGGGGGGACCCAAGAGACCCAGTACTTC
CDR3: CASSLVAGGTQETQYF

J: TRBJ2-3
D: TRBD2
V: TRBV10-3
size: once
DNA: TGTGCCATCAGGGCTAGCGGAGTCACAGATACGCAGTATTTT
CDR3: CAIRASGVTDTQYF

J: TRBJ2-2
D: TRBD2
V: TRBV11-1
size: once
DNA: TGTGCCAGCAGACCTAGCGGGGGGAACACCGGGGAGCTGTTTTTT
CDR3: CASRPSGGNTGELFF

J: TRBJ2-5
D: .
V: TRBV9
size: .
DNA: TGTGCCGGGGCGGGGACCCGGGGGTACCAAGAGACCCAGTACTTC
CDR3: CAGAGTRGYQETQYF

J: TRBJ2-5
D: .
V: TRBV18
size: .
DNA: TGTGCCAGCTCACCAGGCTCCGGGGTTAGAGAGACCCAGTACTTC
CDR3: CASSPGSGVRETQYF

J: TRBJ2-1
D: TRBD2
V: TRBV15
size: .
DNA: TGTGCCACCAGCAGCCATTCGGGGGGGTGGGAACGGCGGGCCAAAAACAATGAGCAGTTCTTC
CDR3: CATSSHSGGWERRAKNNEQFF

J: TRBJ1-1
D: .
V: TRBV27
size: once
DNA: TGTGCCAGCAGCCGAGTTAGAGGCACTGAAGCTTTCTTT
CDR3: CASSRVRGTEAFF

J: TRBJ1-2
D: TRBD1
V: TRBV4-3
size: .
DNA: TGCGCCAGCAGCCTAGCGGACAGGGGGCAGGGTGGCTACACCTTC
CDR3: CASSLADRGQGGYTF

J: TRBJ2-7
D: .
V: TRBV5-4
size: .
DNA: TGTGCCAGCAGCTCCAGACTAGAAGCGGGCGAGCAGTACTTC
CDR3: CASSSRLEAGEQYF

J: TRBJ1-4
D: .
V: TRBV21-1
size: .
DNA: TGTGCCAGCAGCAAACCCTACCGGGACAGGCATGAAAAACTGTTTTTT
CDR3: CASSKPYRDRHEKLFF

J: TRBJ2-7
D: TRBD1
V: TRBV27
size: .
DNA: TGTGCCAGCAGTCCCAGGGGGTACGAGCAGCACTTC
CDR3: CASSPRGYEQHF

J: TRBJ2-1
D: .
V: TRBV5-4
size: .
DNA: TGTGCCAGCAGTGAGAGAAGTTCCTACAATGAGCAGTTCTTC
CDR3: CASSERSSYNEQFF

J: TRBJ2-5
D: .
V: TRBV6-6
size: .
DNA: TGTGCCAGCAGGGGGGGGCAGGGGCCCAGCGAGACCCAGTACTTC
CDR3: CASRGGQGPSETQYF

J: TRBJ1-6
D: .
V: TRBV25-1
size: few
DNA: TGTGCCAGCAGTGAAAGGGCAGGGGTTCAAAATTCACCCCTCCACTTT
CDR3: CASSERAGVQNSPLHF

J: TRBJ2-5
D: .
V: TRBV9
size: .
DNA: TGTGCCAGCAGCGAGGTAGGGCGGGAAGAGACCCAGTACTTC
CDR3: CASSEVGREETQYF

J: TRBJ2-3
D: .
V: TRBV7-6
size: .
DNA: TGTGCCAGCAGCTTAGAATTCGCGACAGATACGCAGTATTTT
CDR3: CASSLEFATDTQYF

J: TRBJ2-7
D: TRBD2
V: TRBV7-9
size: .
DNA: TGTGCCAGCAGCTGGGACGAGCGGGAGGGCCTCAACGAGCAGTACTTC
CDR3: CASSWDEREGLNEQYF

J: TRBJ2-4
D: TRBD1
V: TRBV28
size: few
DNA: TGTGCCAGCAGTTTTTCACGGACAGGGTACATTCAGTACTTC
CDR3: CASSFSRTGYIQYF

J: TRBJ2-2
D: .
V: TRBV7-2
size: .
DNA: TGTGCCAGCAGCTTAAGTAGTGCAAACACCGGGGAGCTGTTTTTT
CDR3: CASSLSSANTGELFF

J: TRBJ2-7
D: .
V: TRBV18
size: .
DNA: TGTGCCAGCTCACCTAGCTCCTACGAGCAGTACTTC
CDR3: CASSPSSYEQYF

J: TRBJ2-4
D: TRBD1
V: TRBV5-1
size: .
DNA: TGCGCCAGCAGCGAAGGACAGGGGACGGCCAAAAACATTCAGTACTTC
CDR3: CASSEGQGTAKNIQYF